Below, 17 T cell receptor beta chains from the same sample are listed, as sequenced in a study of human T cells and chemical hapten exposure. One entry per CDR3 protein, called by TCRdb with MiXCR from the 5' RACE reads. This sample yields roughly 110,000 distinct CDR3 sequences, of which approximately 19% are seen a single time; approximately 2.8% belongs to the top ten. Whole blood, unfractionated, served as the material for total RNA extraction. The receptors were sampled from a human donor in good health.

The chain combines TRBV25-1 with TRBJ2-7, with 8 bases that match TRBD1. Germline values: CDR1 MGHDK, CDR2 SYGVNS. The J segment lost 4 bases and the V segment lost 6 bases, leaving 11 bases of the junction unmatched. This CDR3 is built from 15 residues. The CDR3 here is CASSPIGDRSYEQYF. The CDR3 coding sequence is TGTGCCAGCAGCCCCATCGGGGACAGGTCGTACGAGCAGTACTTC.

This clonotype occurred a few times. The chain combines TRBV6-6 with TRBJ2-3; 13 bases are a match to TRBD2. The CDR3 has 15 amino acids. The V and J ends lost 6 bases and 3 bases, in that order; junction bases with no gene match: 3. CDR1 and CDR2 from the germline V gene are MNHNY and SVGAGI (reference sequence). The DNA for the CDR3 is TGTGCCAGCAGCTGGACTAGCGGGAGTACAGATACGCAGTATTTT. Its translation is CASSWTSGSTDTQYF.

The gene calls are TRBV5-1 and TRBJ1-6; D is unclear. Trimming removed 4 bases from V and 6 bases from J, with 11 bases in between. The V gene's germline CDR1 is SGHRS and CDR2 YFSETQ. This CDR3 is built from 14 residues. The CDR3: CASSPRTGNSPLHF. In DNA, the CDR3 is TGCGCCAGCAGCCCTCGGACGGGTAATTCACCCCTCCACTTT.

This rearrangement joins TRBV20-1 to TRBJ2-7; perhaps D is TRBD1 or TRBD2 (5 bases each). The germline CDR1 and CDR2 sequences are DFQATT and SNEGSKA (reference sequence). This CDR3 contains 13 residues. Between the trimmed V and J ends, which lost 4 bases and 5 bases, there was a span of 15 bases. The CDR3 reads CSATGPLGDEQYF. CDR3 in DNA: TGCAGTGCTACGGGACCTTTAGGGGACGAGCAGTACTTC.

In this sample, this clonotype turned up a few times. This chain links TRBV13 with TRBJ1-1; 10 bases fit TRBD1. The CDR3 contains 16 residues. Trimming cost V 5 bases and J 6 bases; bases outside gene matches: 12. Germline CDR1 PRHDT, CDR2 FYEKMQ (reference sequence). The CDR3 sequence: CASSPRDRGLVSEAFF. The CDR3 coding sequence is TGTGCCAGCAGCCCCCGCGACAGGGGGCTGGTCTCTGAAGCTTTCTTT.

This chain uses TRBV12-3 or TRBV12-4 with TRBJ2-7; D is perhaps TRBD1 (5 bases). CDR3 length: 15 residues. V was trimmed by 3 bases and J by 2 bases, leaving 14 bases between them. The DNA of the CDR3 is TGTGCCAGCAGTTTTTTCGGGCAGGGCGCCTACGAGCAGTACTTC. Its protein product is CASSFFGQGAYEQYF.

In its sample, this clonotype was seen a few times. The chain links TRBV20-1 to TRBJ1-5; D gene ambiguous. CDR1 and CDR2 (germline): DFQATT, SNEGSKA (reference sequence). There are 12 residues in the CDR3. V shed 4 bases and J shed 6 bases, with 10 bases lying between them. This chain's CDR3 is CSAKMGGQPQHF. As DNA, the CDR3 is TGCAGTGCTAAAATGGGTGGTCAGCCCCAGCATTTT.

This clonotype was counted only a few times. The CDR3 DNA sequence: TGCAGAGCCGACGGCGGAGGGGATTCACCCCTCCACTTT. As protein: CRADGGGDSPLHF. V is TRBV20-1 and J is TRBJ1-6, with TRBD1 as a possible D gene (5 bases). The CDR3 loop spans 13 amino acids. Germline loops: CDR1 DFQATT, CDR2 SNEGSKA (reference sequence).

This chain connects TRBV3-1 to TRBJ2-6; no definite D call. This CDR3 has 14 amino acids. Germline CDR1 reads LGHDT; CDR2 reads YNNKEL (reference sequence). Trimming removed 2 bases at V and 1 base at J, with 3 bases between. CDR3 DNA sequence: TGTGCCAGCAGCCAAATTTCTGGGGCCAACGTCCTGACTTTC. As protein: CASSQISGANVLTF.

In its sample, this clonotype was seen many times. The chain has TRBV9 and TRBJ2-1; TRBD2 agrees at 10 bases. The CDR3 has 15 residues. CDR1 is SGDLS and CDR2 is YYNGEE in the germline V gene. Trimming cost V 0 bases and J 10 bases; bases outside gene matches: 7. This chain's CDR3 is CASSVETGLANEQFF. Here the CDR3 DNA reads TGTGCCAGCAGCGTAGAGACGGGACTAGCGAACGAGCAGTTCTTC.

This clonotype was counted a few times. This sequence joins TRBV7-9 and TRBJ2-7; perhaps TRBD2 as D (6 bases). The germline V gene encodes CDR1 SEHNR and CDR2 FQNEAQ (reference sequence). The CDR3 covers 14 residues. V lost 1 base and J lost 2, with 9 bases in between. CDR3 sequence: CASSLGIAAYEQYF. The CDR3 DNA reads TGTGCCAGCAGCTTAGGAATAGCGGCCTACGAGCAGTACTTC.

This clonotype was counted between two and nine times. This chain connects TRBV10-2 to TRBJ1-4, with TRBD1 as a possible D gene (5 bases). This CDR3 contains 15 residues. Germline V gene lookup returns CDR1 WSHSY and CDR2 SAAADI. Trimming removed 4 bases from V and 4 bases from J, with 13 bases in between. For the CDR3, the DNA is TGCGCCAGCAGTGCGATGCGGGGGAATAATGAAAAACTGTTTTTT. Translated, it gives CASSAMRGNNEKLFF.

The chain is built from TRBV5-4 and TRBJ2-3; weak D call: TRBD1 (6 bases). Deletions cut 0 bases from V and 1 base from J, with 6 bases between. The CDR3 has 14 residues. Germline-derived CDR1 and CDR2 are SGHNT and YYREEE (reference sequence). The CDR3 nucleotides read TGTGCCAGCAGCTTGGACAGGGGCACAGATACGCAGTATTTT. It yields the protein CASSLDRGTDTQYF. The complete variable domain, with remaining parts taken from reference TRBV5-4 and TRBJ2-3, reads ETGVTQSPTHLIKTRGQQVTLRCSSQSGHNTVSWYQQALGQGPQFIFQYYREEENGRGNFPPRFSGLQFPNYSSELNVNALELDDSALYLCASSLDRGTDTQYFGPGTRLTVL.

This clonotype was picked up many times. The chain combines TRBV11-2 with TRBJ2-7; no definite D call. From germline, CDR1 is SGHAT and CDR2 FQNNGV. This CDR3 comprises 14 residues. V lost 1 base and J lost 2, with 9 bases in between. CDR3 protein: CASSLVAAAYEQYF. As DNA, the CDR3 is TGTGCCAGCAGCTTAGTAGCAGCAGCCTACGAGCAGTACTTC.

Here the CDR3 DNA reads TGTGCCAGCAGTTACTCGATTGTAGCGGGAGGCTACAATGAGCAGTTCTTC. It yields the protein CASSYSIVAGGYNEQFF. The rearrangement joins TRBV6-5 to TRBJ2-1, with 10 bases fitting TRBD2. Trimming cost V 0 bases and J 3 bases; bases outside gene matches: 5. The CDR3 is 17 residues long. Germline-derived CDR1 and CDR2 are MNHEY and SVGAGI.

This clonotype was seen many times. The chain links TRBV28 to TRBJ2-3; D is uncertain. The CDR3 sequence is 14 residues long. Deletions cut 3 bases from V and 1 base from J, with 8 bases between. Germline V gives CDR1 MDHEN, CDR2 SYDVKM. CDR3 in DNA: TGTGCCAGCAGTTTTGTGGCTGGCACAGATACGCAGTATTTT. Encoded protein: CASSFVAGTDTQYF.

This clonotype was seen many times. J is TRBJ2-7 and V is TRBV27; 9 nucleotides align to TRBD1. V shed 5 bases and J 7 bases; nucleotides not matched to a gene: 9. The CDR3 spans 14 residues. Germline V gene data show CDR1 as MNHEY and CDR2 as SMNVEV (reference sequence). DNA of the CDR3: TGTGCCAGCAGTGCGTCACAGGGGGCGGGGGAGCAGTACTTC. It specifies CASSASQGAGEQYF.